Sequencing of this T cell receptor (beta chain) was carried out in a study of regulatory T cells in long-lasting Graves disease. The CDR3 contains 13 residues. The trim removed 4 bases at V and 3 bases at J, leaving 4 bases unmatched. The germline V gene has CDR1 SGHRS and CDR2 YFSETQ. Arm-PCR of CDR3 regions and iRepertoire HTBI primers were used to build TCR beta libraries. TCRdb re-called the multiplex PCR reads through MiXCR, storing one row per CDR3 protein. The repertoire holds 540,000 or so distinct CDR3 sequences, with less than 15% as singletons. There are many counts of this clonotype. Time point in this sample: newly diagnosed GD, antithyroid drugs for less than 3 months. Construction of the TCR library relied on RNA isolated from PBMCs. These same records also appear under a second study, on T cells in Graves' hyperthyroidism and ophthalmopathy.

Here the sequenced sample was peripheral blood mononuclear cells (PBMCs), taken at new diagnosis, from a patient treated with antithyroid drugs. The chain links TRBV5-1 to TRBJ2-7; 7 nucleotides match TRBD1. The source of this sequence is a man aged 30 to 39 with Graves disease. CDR3 loop: CASSLRTGYEQYF. CDR3 in DNA: TGCGCCAGCAGCCTGAGGACAGGCTACGAGCAGTACTTC.